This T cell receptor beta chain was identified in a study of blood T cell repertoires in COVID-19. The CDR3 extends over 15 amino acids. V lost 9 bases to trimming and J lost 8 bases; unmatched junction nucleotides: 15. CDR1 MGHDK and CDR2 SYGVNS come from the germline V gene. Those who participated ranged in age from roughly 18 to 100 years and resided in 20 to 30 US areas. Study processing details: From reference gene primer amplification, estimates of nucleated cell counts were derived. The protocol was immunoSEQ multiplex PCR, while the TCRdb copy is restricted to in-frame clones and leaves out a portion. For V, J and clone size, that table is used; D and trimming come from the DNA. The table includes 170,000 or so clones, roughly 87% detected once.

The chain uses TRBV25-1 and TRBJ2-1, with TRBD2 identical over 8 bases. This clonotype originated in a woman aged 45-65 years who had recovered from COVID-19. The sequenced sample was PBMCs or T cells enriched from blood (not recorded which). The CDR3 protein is CARTSGGRPHHEQFF. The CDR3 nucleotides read TGTGCCAGGACTAGTGGCGGGAGGCCCCATCATGAGCAGTTCTTC.